The following is a T cell receptor beta chain sequence with its context. This specimen comes from a study of T cell responses to AZD1222 COVID-19 vaccine. The overall study: Doses given second, at about 4 or about 12 weeks, were pooled.

The germline V gene encodes CDR1 LGHDT and CDR2 YNNKEL (reference sequence). CDR3 length: 20 residues. The junction had 14 bases not matched to a gene; V was cut back by 3 bases and J by 2 bases. Libraries were prepared by immunoSEQ multiplex PCR; TCRdb keeps only in-frame clonotypes and omits some of them. The table has 150,000 to 200,000 clones, about 90% seen once. The V and J genes are TRBV3-1 (or the pseudogene TRBV3-2) and TRBJ2-1; TRBD2 agrees at 12 bases. The sample was peripheral blood, taken on day 0 of AZD1222 vaccination. The sequence was obtained from an adult in good health. CDR3 DNA sequence: TGTGCCAGCAGCCACTCAAGGACTAGCGGGGTGGTTAAGCCCTACAATGAGCAGTTCTTC. It specifies CASSHSRTSGVVKPYNEQFF.